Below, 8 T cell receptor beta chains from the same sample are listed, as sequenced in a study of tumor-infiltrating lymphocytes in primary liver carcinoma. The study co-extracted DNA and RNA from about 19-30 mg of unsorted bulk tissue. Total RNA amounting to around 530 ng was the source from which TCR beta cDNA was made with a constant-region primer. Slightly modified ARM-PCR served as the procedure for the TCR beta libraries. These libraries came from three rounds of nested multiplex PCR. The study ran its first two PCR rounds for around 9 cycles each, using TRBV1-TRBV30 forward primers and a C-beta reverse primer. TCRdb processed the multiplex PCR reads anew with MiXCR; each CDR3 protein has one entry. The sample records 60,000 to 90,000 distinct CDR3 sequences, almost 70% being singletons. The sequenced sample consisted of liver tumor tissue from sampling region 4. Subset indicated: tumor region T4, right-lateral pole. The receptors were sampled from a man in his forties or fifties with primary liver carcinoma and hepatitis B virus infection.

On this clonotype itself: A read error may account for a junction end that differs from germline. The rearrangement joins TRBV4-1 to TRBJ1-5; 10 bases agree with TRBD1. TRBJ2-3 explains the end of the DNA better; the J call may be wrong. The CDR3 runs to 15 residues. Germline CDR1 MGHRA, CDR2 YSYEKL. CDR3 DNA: TGCGCCAGCGGCCAAGACGGACAGGGGGGACAGCCCCAGTATTTT. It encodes CASGQDGQGGQPQYF.

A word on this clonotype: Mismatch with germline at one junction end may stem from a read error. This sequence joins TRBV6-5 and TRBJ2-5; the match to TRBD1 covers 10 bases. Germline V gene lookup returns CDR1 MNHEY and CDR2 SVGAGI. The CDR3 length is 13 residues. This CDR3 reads CASRVDRGETQNF. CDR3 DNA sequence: TGTGCCAGCAGGGTGGACAGGGGGGAGACCCAGAACTTC.

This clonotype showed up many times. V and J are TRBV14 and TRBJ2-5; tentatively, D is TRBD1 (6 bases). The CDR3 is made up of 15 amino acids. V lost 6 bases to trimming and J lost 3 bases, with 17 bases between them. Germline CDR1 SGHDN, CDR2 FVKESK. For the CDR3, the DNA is TGTGCCAGCAGTCAACTACAGGGTTGGAAAGAGACCCAGTACTTC. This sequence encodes CASSQLQGWKETQYF. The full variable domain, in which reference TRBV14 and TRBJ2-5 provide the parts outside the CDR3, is EAGVTQFPSHSVIEKGQTVTLRCDPISGHDNLYWYRRVMGKEIKFLLHFVKESKQDESGMPNNRFLAERTGGTYSTLKVQPAELEDSGVYFCASSQLQGWKETQYFGPGTRLLVL.

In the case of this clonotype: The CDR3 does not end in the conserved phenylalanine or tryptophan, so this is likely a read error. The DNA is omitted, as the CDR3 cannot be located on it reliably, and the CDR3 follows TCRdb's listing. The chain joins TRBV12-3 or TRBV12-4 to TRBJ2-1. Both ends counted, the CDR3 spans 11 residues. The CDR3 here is CASTIGNEQIL.

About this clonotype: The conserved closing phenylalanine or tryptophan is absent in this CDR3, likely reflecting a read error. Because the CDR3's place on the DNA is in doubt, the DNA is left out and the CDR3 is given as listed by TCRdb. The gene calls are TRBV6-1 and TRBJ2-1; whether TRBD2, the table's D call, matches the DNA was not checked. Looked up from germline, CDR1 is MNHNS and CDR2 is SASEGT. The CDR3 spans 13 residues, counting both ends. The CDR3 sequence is CASSTEGYNEQVL.

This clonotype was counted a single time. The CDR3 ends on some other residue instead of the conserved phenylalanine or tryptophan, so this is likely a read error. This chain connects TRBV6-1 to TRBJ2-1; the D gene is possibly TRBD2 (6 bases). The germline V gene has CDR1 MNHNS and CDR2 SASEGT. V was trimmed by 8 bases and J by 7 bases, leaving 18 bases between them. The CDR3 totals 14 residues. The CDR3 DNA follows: TGTGCCAGCTCTAAGCCTAGCGACAAGAATGAGCAGTTCTCC. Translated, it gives CASSKPSDKNEQFS.

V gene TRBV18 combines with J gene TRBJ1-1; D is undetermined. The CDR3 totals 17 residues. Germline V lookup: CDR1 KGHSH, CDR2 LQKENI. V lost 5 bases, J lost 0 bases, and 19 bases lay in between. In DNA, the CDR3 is TGTGCCAGCTCATCCCCCCGGCGGGGAACCATGAACACTGAAGCTTTCTTT. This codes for CASSSPRRGTMNTEAFF.

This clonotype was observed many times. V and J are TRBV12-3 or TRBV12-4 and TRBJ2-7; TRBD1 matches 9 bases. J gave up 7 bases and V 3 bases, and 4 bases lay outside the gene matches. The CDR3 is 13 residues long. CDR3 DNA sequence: TGTGCCAGCAGTTTCGGGACAGGGTTGGAGCAGTACTTC. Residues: CASSFGTGLEQYF.